One sample yielded the 8 T cell receptor beta chains listed below, sequenced in a study of cytomegalovirus exposure and HLA in healthy donors. 60 Vbeta and 13 Jbeta primers were used in PCR. Clones were read by immunoSEQ multiplex PCR, and TCRdb kept only the in-frame ones, dropping some. The sample has 160,000 or so clones, 79% seen once. The sample comprised PBMCs. All receptors come from a man aged 35 to 55 in good health and CMV-seronegative.

The chain uses TRBV7-2 and TRBJ2-2; no firm D call. In germline, CDR1 is SGHTA, CDR2 FQGNSA. Deletions cut 1 base from V and 0 bases from J, with 9 bases between. The length of the CDR3 is 16 residues. The CDR3 coding sequence is TGTGCCAGCAGCTTAGATCCGGGTCCGAACACCGGGGAGCTGTTTTTT. It translates to CASSLDPGPNTGELFF.

This sequence joins TRBV7-2 and TRBJ2-7; D may be TRBD1 (7 bases). Germline lookup yields CDR1 SGHTA and CDR2 FQGNSA. V shed 5 bases and J shed 0 bases, with 11 bases lying between them. The CDR3 totals 14 residues. CDR3 amino acids: CASSRGDSSYEQYF. The DNA for the CDR3 is TGTGCCAGCAGCAGGGGGGACAGCTCCTACGAGCAGTACTTC.

The V and J genes are TRBV19 and TRBJ2-3; 7 nucleotides agree with TRBD1. This CDR3 is 16 amino acids long. After removal of 1 base from V and 1 base from J, the junction contained 5 bases not matched to a gene. Germline assignment: CDR1 LNHDA and CDR2 SQIVND (reference sequence). In DNA, the CDR3 is TGTGCCAGTAGTATAGTCCAGGGGGACGGCACAGATACGCAGTATTTT. Its translation is CASSIVQGDGTDTQYF. Together with reference TRBV19 and TRBJ2-3, the CDR3 gives the full variable domain: DGGITQSPKYLFRKEGQNVTLSCEQNLNHDAMYWYRQDPGQGLRLIYYSQIVNDFQKGDIAEGYSVSREKKESFPLTVTSAQKNPTAFYLCASSIVQGDGTDTQYFGPGTRLTVL.

This chain joins TRBV11-2 and TRBJ1-1, with a weak D call TRBD1 (5 bases). The CDR3 is 14 residues long. Germline CDR1 SGHAT, CDR2 FQNNGV. With 0 bases removed from V and 3 bases from J, the gap between germline ends came to 8 bases. CDR3 amino acids: CASSLDPRDTEAFF. CDR3 DNA: TGTGCCAGCAGCTTAGATCCCAGGGACACTGAAGCTTTCTTT.

A few counts support this clone. The J gene is TRBJ2-7, the V gene TRBV14; 8 nucleotides line up with TRBD2. CDR1 SGHDN and CDR2 FVKESK come from the germline V gene. J lost 6 bases, V lost 4 bases, and 5 bases had no gene match. This CDR3 comprises 13 residues. The CDR3 nucleotides are TGTGCCAGCAGCCGGGGACTAGAAGGCGAGCAGTACTTC. Translation: CASSRGLEGEQYF.

The chain recombines TRBV5-6 with TRBJ2-1; TRBD1 might be the D (6 bases). Germline-derived CDR1 and CDR2 are SGHDT and YYEEEE. Trimming left V 7 bases short and J 7 bases short, with 18 bases between. The CDR3 has 14 amino acids. As DNA, the CDR3 is TGTGCCAGCGCCCCGGGTTTTAGGGGGAATGAGCAGTTCTTC. Protein product: CASAPGFRGNEQFF.

Here the CDR3 reads CASSLGPGRNQPQHF. CDR3 nucleotide sequence: TGCGCCAGCAGCTTGGGGCCAGGTCGGAATCAGCCCCAGCATTTT. V gene TRBV5-1 combines with J gene TRBJ1-5; the D is unclear. The CDR3 is 15 residues long. Germline CDR1 is SGHRS and CDR2 is YFSETQ. V was cut by 0 bases and J by 4 bases, with 11 bases left in between.

V usage is TRBV6-6 and J usage is TRBJ2-5; 10 bases fit TRBD2. V gave up 4 bases and J gave up 5 bases; unmatched junction bases: 10. The CDR3 totals 16 residues. Germline CDR1 MNHNY, CDR2 SVGAGI (reference sequence). Here the CDR3 DNA reads TGTGCCAGCAGTTCCCCTTCTAGCGGGAGAAGGGAGACCCAGTACTTC. Protein product: CASSSPSSGRRETQYF.